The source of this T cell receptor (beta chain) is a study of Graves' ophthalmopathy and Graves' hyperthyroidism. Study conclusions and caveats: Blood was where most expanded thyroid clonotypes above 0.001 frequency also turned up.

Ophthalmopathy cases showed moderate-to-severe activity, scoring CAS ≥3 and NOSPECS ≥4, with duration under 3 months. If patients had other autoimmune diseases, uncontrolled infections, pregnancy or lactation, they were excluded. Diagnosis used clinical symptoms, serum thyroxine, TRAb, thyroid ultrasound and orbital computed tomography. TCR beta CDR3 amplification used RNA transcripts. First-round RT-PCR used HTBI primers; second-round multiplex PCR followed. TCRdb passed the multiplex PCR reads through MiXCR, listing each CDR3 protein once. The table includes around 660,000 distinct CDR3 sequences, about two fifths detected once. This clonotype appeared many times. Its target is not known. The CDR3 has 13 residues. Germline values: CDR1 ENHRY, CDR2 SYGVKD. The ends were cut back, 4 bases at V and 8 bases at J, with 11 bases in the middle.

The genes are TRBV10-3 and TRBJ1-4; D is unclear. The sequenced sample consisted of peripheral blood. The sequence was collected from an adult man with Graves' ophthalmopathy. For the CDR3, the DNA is TGTGCCATCAGTGGGGTCCCTGCCGAAAAACTGTTTTTT. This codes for CAISGVPAEKLFF.